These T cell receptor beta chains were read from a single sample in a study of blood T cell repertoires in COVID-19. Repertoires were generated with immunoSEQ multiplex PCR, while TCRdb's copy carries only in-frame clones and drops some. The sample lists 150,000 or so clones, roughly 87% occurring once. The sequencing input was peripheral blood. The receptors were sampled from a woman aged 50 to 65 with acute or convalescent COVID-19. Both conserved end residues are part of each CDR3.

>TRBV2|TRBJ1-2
CASSRWSDLGYTF
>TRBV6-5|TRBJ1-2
CASSYSPTGNGGYTF
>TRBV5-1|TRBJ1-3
CASTFASGSGNTIYF
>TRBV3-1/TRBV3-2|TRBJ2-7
CASSQVSLAGGGEQYF
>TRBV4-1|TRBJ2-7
CASSQTLGTGVKYEQYF
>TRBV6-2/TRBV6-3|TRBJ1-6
CASSYPARHSFFSSPLHF
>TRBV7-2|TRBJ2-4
CASSPRTGEKNIQYF
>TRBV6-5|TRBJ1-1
CASSYSLGAYTEAFF
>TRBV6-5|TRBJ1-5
CASRKDQTVDQPQHF
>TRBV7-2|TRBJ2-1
CASSLPGTSYNEQFF
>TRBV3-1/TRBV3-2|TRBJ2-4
CASSETGEENIQYF
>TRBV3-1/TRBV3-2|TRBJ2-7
CATSKTGETYEQYF
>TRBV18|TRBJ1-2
CASSPEGATGYTF
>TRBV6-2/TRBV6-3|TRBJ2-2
CASSYSRFTGELFF
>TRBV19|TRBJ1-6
CASSTPGDFWNSPLHF
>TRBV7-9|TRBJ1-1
CASSTEEGHDTEAFF
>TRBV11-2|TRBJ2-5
CASSLGPNGSGQETQYF
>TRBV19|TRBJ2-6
CASSSASGGAAGANVLTF
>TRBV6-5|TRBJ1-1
CASSWDRGSDTEAFF
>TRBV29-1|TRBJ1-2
CSVATATRGGYTF
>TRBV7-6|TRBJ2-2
CASSLEGTSGSGELFF
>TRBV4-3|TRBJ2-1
CASSQDNGGPSYNEQFF
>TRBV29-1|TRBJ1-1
CSVDGQGAVFF
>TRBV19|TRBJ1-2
CASGQAGGYGYTF
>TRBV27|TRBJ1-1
CASSPGVGVVTEAFF
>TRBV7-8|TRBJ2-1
CASSPGEGRLYNEQFF
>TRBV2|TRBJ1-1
CASSATVAEAFF
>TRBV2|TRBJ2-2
CASSEGRTSGTGELFF
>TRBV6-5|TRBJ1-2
CASSPRVKSYGYTF
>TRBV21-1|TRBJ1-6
CAIPGLDSPLHF
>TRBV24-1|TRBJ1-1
CATSDLQGSEAFF
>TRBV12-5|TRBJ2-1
CASGAAGTGVGEQFF
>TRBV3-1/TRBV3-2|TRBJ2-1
CASSQGSGYNEQFF
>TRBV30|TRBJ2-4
CAYNSEAKNIQYF
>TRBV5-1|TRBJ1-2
CASSPGGTGGYTF
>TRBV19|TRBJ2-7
CASSILAGYEQYF